Presented here are 17 T cell receptor beta chains from one specimen sequenced in a study of shared clonotypes between healthy human individuals. Measured with immunoSEQ multiplex PCR; TCRdb has only the in-frame clones, and not every one. The sample carries roughly 2,300,000 clones, approximately 90% recorded once. Specimen: naive CD4+ T cells from PBMCs. As for subset: CD45RA+ positively selected. The origin of the receptors is a man aged 18 to 35 in good health. Some clones in this sample may be carry-over from other donors' samples.

The rearrangement joins TRBV7-2 to TRBJ1-1; 7 bases are shared with TRBD1. The junction had 7 bases not matched to a gene; V was cut back by 0 bases and J by 12 bases. Looked up from germline, CDR1 is SGHTA and CDR2 is FQGNSA. The CDR3 contains 13 residues. In nucleotides, the CDR3 is TGTGCCAGCAGCTTAGCCCGACAGGGCCCTCCTTTCTTT. Amino acids: CASSLARQGPPFF.

The CDR3 coding sequence is TGTGCCAGCAGCGTAGGAGAGGACTCCTATGGCTACACCTTC. Translating gives CASSVGEDSYGYTF. The chain links TRBV9 to TRBJ1-2, with D unresolved. Germline loops: CDR1 SGDLS, CDR2 YYNGEE. This CDR3 has 14 residues. The V end lost 0 bases, the J end lost 4 bases, and 10 bases lay between the germline ends. Using reference TRBV9 and TRBJ1-2 for the parts outside the CDR3, the full variable domain is DSGVTQTPKHLITATGQRVTLRCSPRSGDLSVYWYQQSLDQGLQFLIQYYNGEERAKGNILERFSAQQFPDLHSELNLSSLELGDSALYFCASSVGEDSYGYTFGSGTRLTVV.

This clone was found once. The chain links TRBV7-6 to TRBJ2-7; D is unresolved. The CDR3 consists of 15 residues. Germline CDR1 is SGHVS and CDR2 is FNYEAQ. Trimming took off 0 bases at V and 3 bases at J, with 12 bases between the two ends. The CDR3 coding sequence is TGTGCCAGCAGCTTAGCGCTTGCACGCTACTACGAGCAGTACTTC. Translating it yields CASSLALARYYEQYF.

This chain links TRBV7-2 with TRBJ2-5; 7 bases agree with TRBD1. TRBJ2-7 matches the DNA end more closely, so the J call is doubtful. CDR1 and CDR2 from the germline V gene are SGHTA and FQGNSA. The CDR3 is made up of 15 amino acids. This chain's CDR3 is CASSLPDRPYYEQYF. CDR3 in DNA: TGTGCCAGCAGCTTACCGGACAGGCCCTACTACGAGCAGTACTTC.

As for this clone: Other DNA sequences in this specimen translate into the identical CDR3. This sequence joins TRBV10-3 and TRBJ1-6; 10 bases agree with TRBD1. The ends lost 0 bases at V and 7 bases at J; junction bases unmatched: 0. The CDR3 runs to 15 residues. Germline lookup yields CDR1 ENHRY and CDR2 SYGVKD. The CDR3 DNA sequence: TGTGCCATCAGTGAGTCGACAGGGGGCAATTCACCCCTCCACTTT. This gives the protein CAISESTGGNSPLHF.

Comments on this clone: Other nucleotide sequences from this sample produce the same CDR3. The CDR3 loop reads CASSLLVNTEAFF. CDR3 coding DNA: TGTGCCAGCAGCTTATTGGTGAACACTGAAGCTTTCTTT. The chain combines TRBV7-2 with TRBJ1-1; D is undetermined. The CDR3 length is 13 residues. V lost 2 bases and J 0 bases, leaving 4 bases between the germline ends. Looked up from germline, CDR1 is SGHTA and CDR2 is FQGNSA.

The V and J genes are TRBV5-1 and TRBJ1-6; D is unclear. V was pared by 5 bases and J by 5 bases, with 11 bases between. In germline, CDR1 is SGHRS, CDR2 YFSETQ. This CDR3 contains 14 residues. The CDR3 sequence is CASSSDTDNSPLHF. CDR3 in DNA: TGCGCCAGCAGTTCCGACACGGATAATTCACCCCTCCACTTT.

This clone was counted a single time. The chain has TRBV9 and TRBJ2-1, with D unresolved. The CDR3 has 10 amino acids. V was trimmed by 7 bases and J by 5 bases, leaving 4 bases between them. CDR1 is SGDLS and CDR2 is YYNGEE in the germline V gene. The DNA for the CDR3 is TGTGCCAGCCCCCACAATGAGCAGTTCTTC. Translating it yields CASPHNEQFF.

The chain links TRBV11-2 to TRBJ2-7; no clear D gene. V was cut by 5 bases and J by 2 bases, with 19 bases left in between. CDR3 length: 16 residues. Per the germline V gene, CDR1 is SGHAT and CDR2 is FQNNGV. In nucleotides, the CDR3 is TGTGCCAGCAGCCTAGTAGCCTTCGACGGACCCTACGAGCAGTACTTC. Encoded protein: CASSLVAFDGPYEQYF.

Turning to this clone: A junction end diverges from the germline sequence, so it may reflect a read error. The V and J genes are TRBV28 and TRBJ1-1; D is possibly TRBD1 (6 bases). This CDR3 has 15 amino acids. Germline V lookup: CDR1 MDHEN, CDR2 SYDVKM. The CDR3 coding sequence is TGTGCCAGCAGTTTGGGTGACAGGTGGAACGCTGAAGCTTTCTTT. Its translation: CASSLGDRWNAEAFF.

The V call is TRBV6-6, the J call TRBJ1-4; a possible D gene is TRBD1 (6 bases). Trimming removed 4 bases at V and 8 bases at J, with 20 bases between. CDR1 MNHNY and CDR2 SVGAGI come from the germline V gene (reference sequence). CDR3 length: 16 amino acids. The CDR3 sequence is CASSSRTGMSREKLFF. The CDR3 DNA sequence: TGTGCCAGCAGTTCCCGAACAGGGATGAGTCGAGAAAAACTGTTTTTT.

The rearrangement uses TRBV5-6 and TRBJ1-1; D gene unclear. Between the trimmed V and J ends, which lost 7 bases and 3 bases, there was a span of 19 bases. CDR3 size: 15 residues. Germline V CDR1 and CDR2: SGHDT, YYEEEE. This CDR3 is CASLRLAGWDTEAFF. The CDR3 coding sequence is TGTGCCAGCCTCCGACTTGCGGGGTGGGACACTGAAGCTTTCTTT.

This chain joins TRBV27 and TRBJ2-7; possible D gene TRBD1, 5 bases. Trimming pared 5 bases from V and 0 bases from J, leaving 11 bases between. This CDR3 region has 14 residues. CDR1 MNHEY and CDR2 SMNVEV come from the germline V gene (reference sequence). CDR3 nucleotides: TGTGCCAGCAGTACCCAGGGTAGCTCCTACGAGCAGTACTTC. Translating gives CASSTQGSSYEQYF.

V and J are TRBV2 and TRBJ2-1; 10 bases align to TRBD2. This CDR3 comprises 15 residues. J lost 6 bases, V lost 6 bases, and 8 bases had no gene match. From germline, CDR1 is SNHLY and CDR2 FYNNEI. CDR3 in DNA: TGTGCCAGCAGGGTCTCCGCTAGCGGGAGCAATGAGCAGTTCTTC. This gives the protein CASRVSASGSNEQFF.

The rearrangement uses TRBV5-1 and TRBJ2-5, with D possibly TRBD2 on 6 matching bases. Germline V CDR1 and CDR2: SGHRS, YFSETQ. The V gene lost 0 bases and the J gene lost 3 bases, with 18 bases spanning the gap. CDR3 length: 17 amino acids. The CDR3 sequence: CASSLGRGAGLEETQYF. In nucleotides, the CDR3 is TGCGCCAGCAGCTTGGGAAGAGGAGCGGGTTTAGAAGAGACCCAGTACTTC.

The gene calls are TRBV7-9 and TRBJ2-1, with TRBD1 matching 7 bases. V lost 8 bases to trimming and J lost 6 bases; unmatched junction nucleotides: 10. This CDR3 is 14 amino acids long. Germline V CDR1 and CDR2: SEHNR, FQNEAQ (reference sequence). This chain's CDR3 is CASFRGRESNEQFF. The CDR3 nucleotides read TGTGCCAGCTTTAGGGGGCGAGAGTCCAATGAGCAGTTCTTC.

The rearrangement uses TRBV25-1 and TRBJ2-3, with a weak D call TRBD2 (6 bases). This CDR3 is 15 amino acids long. The V and J ends lost 3 bases and 3 bases respectively, with 13 bases between them. Looked up from germline, CDR1 is MGHDK and CDR2 is SYGVNS. CDR3 sequence (DNA): TGTGCCAGCAGTGACTCTAGGAGGGGAACAGATACGCAGTATTTT. Amino acids: CASSDSRRGTDTQYF.